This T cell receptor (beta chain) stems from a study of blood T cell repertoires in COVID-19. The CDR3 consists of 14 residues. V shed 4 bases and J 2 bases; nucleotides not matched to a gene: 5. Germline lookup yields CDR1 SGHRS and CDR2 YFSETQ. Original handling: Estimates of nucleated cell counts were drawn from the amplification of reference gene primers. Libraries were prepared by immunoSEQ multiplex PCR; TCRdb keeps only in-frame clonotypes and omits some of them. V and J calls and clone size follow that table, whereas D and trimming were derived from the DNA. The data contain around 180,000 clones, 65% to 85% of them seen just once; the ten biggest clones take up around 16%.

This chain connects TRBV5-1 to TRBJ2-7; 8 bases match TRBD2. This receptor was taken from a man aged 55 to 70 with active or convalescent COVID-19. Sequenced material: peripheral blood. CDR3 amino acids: CASSAAGGAYEQYF. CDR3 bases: TGCGCCAGCAGCGCCGCGGGGGGAGCCTACGAGCAGTACTTC.